The 14 T cell receptor beta chains below all came from one sample that was sequenced in a study of T cell responses to AZD1222 COVID-19 vaccine. Sequencing was performed with immunoSEQ multiplex PCR; in TCRdb, only in-frame clones are kept and a portion is missing. The data show 80,000 to 100,000 clones, with 70% to 90% seen just once and around 5.8% held by the top ten. The material sequenced was peripheral blood, taken on day 0 of AZD1222 vaccination. These receptor sequences come from an adult in good health.

The chain recombines TRBV12-3 or TRBV12-4 with TRBJ2-7; 8 nucleotides match TRBD2. The V segment lost 6 bases and the J segment 9 bases; nucleotides outside the gene matches: 10. CDR3 size: 13 residues. The DNA for the CDR3 is TGTGCCAGCAGAGTGGCCAGCGGGAGTACGCAGTACTTC. Protein sequence: CASRVASGSTQYF.

The gene calls are TRBV28 and TRBJ1-5; 9 positions agree with TRBD1. V was clipped by 6 bases and J by 0 bases; unmatched bases: 12. This CDR3 spans 18 amino acids. Germline CDR1 and CDR2: MDHEN and SYDVKM. CDR3 nucleotide sequence: TGTGCCAGCAGACCCCCGGGACAGGGACTATATAGCAATCAGCCCCAGCATTTT. As protein: CASRPPGQGLYSNQPQHF.

The J gene is TRBJ2-5, the V gene TRBV27; D is perhaps TRBD2 (6 bases). The CDR3 has 13 residues. Per the germline V gene, CDR1 is MNHEY and CDR2 is SMNVEV (reference sequence). The V gene lost 5 bases and the J gene lost 4 bases, with 11 bases spanning the gap. DNA for the CDR3: TGTGCCAGCAGTCAGCGGGTGAGAGAGACCCAGTACTTC. It translates to CASSQRVRETQYF.

The genes are TRBV7-9 and TRBJ2-3; D is uncertain. CDR3 length: 13 residues. Germline V gene sequence: CDR1 SEHNR, CDR2 FQNEAQ (reference sequence). Trimming shortened V by 5 bases and J by 1 base, and 7 bases separated the two germline ends. The CDR3 nucleotides read TGTGCCAGCAGCCCCAGCCGCACAGATACGCAGTATTTT. Translating it yields CASSPSRTDTQYF.

The V call is TRBV25-1, the J call TRBJ2-7, with 7 bases matching TRBD2. The CDR3 is 15 residues long. CDR1 and CDR2 (germline): MGHDK, SYGVNS. J was trimmed by 1 base and V by 3 bases; bases with no gene match: 6. The CDR3 nucleotides read TGTGCCAGCAGTGACTGGACTAGTGGTTCCTACGAGCAGTACTTC. Translation gives CASSDWTSGSYEQYF.

CDR3 coding DNA: TGTGCCAGCAGTGAAAAAACGGTGGCTGAGTACTTC. Its translation is CASSEKTVAEYF. V gene TRBV6-1 combines with J gene TRBJ2-7; the D is unclear. This CDR3 comprises 12 residues. V shed 2 bases and J shed 11 bases, with 13 bases lying between them. CDR1 and CDR2 (germline): MNHNS, SASEGT.

The chain carries TRBV6-5 and TRBJ1-3; 8 bases are a match to TRBD1. Germline trimming cut 3 bases from V and 7 bases from J; bases unmatched to any gene: 5. Germline CDR1 and CDR2: MNHEY and SVGAGI. The CDR3 contains 14 residues. CDR3 sequence (DNA): TGTGCCAGCAGTTATATGGACAGGGACAACACCATATATTTT. Translated, it gives CASSYMDRDNTIYF.

V and J are TRBV6-5 and TRBJ2-7; 8 nucleotides align to TRBD1. The CDR3 sequence is 14 residues long. The germline V gene has CDR1 MNHEY and CDR2 SVGAGI. V gave up 6 bases and J gave up 4 bases; unmatched junction bases: 8. The CDR3: CASRARQGRYEQYF. CDR3 in DNA: TGTGCCAGCAGGGCCCGACAGGGGAGGTACGAGCAGTACTTC.

This clone was observed a few times. The V and J genes are TRBV19 and TRBJ2-2; TRBD1 is a possible D gene (6 bases). The V and J ends lost 1 base and 6 bases respectively, with 12 bases between them. The CDR3 has 15 residues. Germline CDR1 is LNHDA and CDR2 is SQIVND (reference sequence). In DNA form, the CDR3 reads TGTGCCAGTAGTATAGGGCAGGGGATGCCCGGGGAGCTGTTTTTT. The encoded protein is CASSIGQGMPGELFF. Complete variable domain (other parts from reference TRBV19 and TRBJ2-2): DGGITQSPKYLFRKEGQNVTLSCEQNLNHDAMYWYRQDPGQGLRLIYYSQIVNDFQKGDIAEGYSVSREKKESFPLTVTSAQKNPTAFYLCASSIGQGMPGELFFGEGSRLTVL.

The chain carries TRBV5-4 and TRBJ1-1; 8 bases are shared with TRBD1. This CDR3 is built from 15 residues. V shed 3 bases and J 4 bases; nucleotides not matched to a gene: 8. Per the germline V gene, CDR1 is SGHNT and CDR2 is YYREEE (reference sequence). The CDR3 here is CASSYTTGGATEAFF. The CDR3 nucleotides read TGTGCCAGCAGCTACACCACAGGGGGGGCCACTGAAGCTTTCTTT.

V is TRBV4-1 and J is TRBJ2-1; 8 bases map to TRBD2. There are 16 residues in the CDR3. The V gene's germline CDR1 is MGHRA and CDR2 YSYEKL. The trim removed 0 bases at V and 3 bases at J, leaving 4 bases unmatched. CDR3 coding DNA: TGCGCCAGCAGCCAAGAAGGGACTAGAAACTACAATGAGCAGTTCTTC. Protein product: CASSQEGTRNYNEQFF.

This clone was seen a single time. V is TRBV27 and J is TRBJ2-3; unclear D gene. V was cut by 5 bases and J by 4 bases, with 7 bases left in between. Germline loops: CDR1 MNHEY, CDR2 SMNVEV (reference sequence). The CDR3 has 12 residues. The CDR3 DNA reads TGTGCCAGCAGTCCCCGCCCAGATACGCAGTATTTT. The encoded protein is CASSPRPDTQYF.

This rearrangement joins TRBV18 to TRBJ1-3; D remains unclear. The germline gives CDR1 KGHSH, CDR2 LQKENI. This CDR3 is 17 amino acids long. V gave up 0 bases and J gave up 8 bases, with 20 bases separating them. The CDR3 DNA reads TGTGCCAGCTCACCACCGAATACACACAAACTTTCCGACACCATATATTTT. Amino acid sequence: CASSPPNTHKLSDTIYF.

The CDR3 loop reads CASSSIGSGLQGSPLHF. CDR3 sequence (DNA): TGTGCCAGCAGCTCGATAGGCTCAGGGCTTCAGGGTTCACCCCTCCACTTT. The rearrangement links TRBV7-2 to TRBJ1-6, with TRBD1 as a possible D gene (5 bases). Trimming removed 4 bases at V and 9 bases at J, with 22 bases between. The CDR3 sequence is 17 residues long. Germline assignment: CDR1 SGHTA and CDR2 FQGNSA.